A selection of T cell receptor beta chains follows, all from one sample in a study of identical twins. TCRdb used MiXCR to reprocess the 5' RACE reads, holding one entry per CDR3 protein. The sample yields fewer than 550,000 distinct CDR3 sequences, about 13% seen once. These records were also assigned to another study, of yellow fever vaccine responses in identical twins.

Material: CD4+ T cells sorted from blood. All receptors come from a woman younger than 35 in good health. The CDR3 runs from the conserved cysteine through the conserved F or W.

V gene: TRBV30
J gene: TRBJ2-3
CDR3 protein: CAWSVPLRDTQYF

V gene: TRBV11-3
J gene: TRBJ2-5
CDR3 protein: CASSLFSVRETQYF

V gene: TRBV2
J gene: TRBJ2-5
CDR3 protein: CASEDGRGQETQYF

V gene: TRBV12-3/TRBV12-4
J gene: TRBJ2-7
CDR3 protein: CASSRIQGTGGYEQYF

V gene: TRBV20-1
J gene: TRBJ2-3
CDR3 protein: CSASGEYISTDTQYF

V gene: TRBV28
J gene: TRBJ2-3
CDR3 protein: CASSSSGTTVTSTDTQYF

V gene: TRBV7-9
J gene: TRBJ1-1
CDR3 protein: CASSLIVEAFF

V gene: TRBV3-1
J gene: TRBJ1-2
CDR3 protein: CASSQVLDLNGYTF

V gene: TRBV5-6
J gene: TRBJ2-2
CDR3 protein: CASRGGRNTGELFF

V gene: TRBV27
J gene: TRBJ1-2
CDR3 protein: CASSLKGARDGYTF

V gene: TRBV30
J gene: TRBJ2-1
CDR3 protein: CAWISGTYNEQFF

V gene: TRBV9
J gene: TRBJ2-3
CDR3 protein: CASSVEASGGDTQYF

V gene: TRBV7-8
J gene: TRBJ1-2
CDR3 protein: CASSSGLALGYTF

V gene: TRBV29-1
J gene: TRBJ2-5
CDR3 protein: CSGDQGAGETQYF

V gene: TRBV5-6
J gene: TRBJ2-5
CDR3 protein: CASRDRGGLETQYF

V gene: TRBV29-1
J gene: TRBJ2-1
CDR3 protein: CSVVLAGFFNEQFF

V gene: TRBV5-5
J gene: TRBJ2-5
CDR3 protein: CASSPLAGAVQETQYF

V gene: TRBV7-2
J gene: TRBJ2-5
CDR3 protein: CASSLEGAKQETQYF

V gene: TRBV20-1
J gene: TRBJ1-2
CDR3 protein: CSARAGTRYGYTF

V gene: TRBV7-9
J gene: TRBJ1-2
CDR3 protein: CASTEQGGGYTF

V gene: TRBV6-5
J gene: TRBJ1-3
CDR3 protein: CASSYSPGVGNTIYF

V gene: TRBV12-3/TRBV12-4
J gene: TRBJ2-2
CDR3 protein: CASRSSGVNTGELFF

V gene: TRBV5-1
J gene: TRBJ2-1
CDR3 protein: CASSPIAGNYNEQFF

V gene: TRBV10-3
J gene: TRBJ2-7
CDR3 protein: CASGPSGYEQYF

V gene: TRBV20-1
J gene: TRBJ2-1
CDR3 protein: CSARDLRVIHNEQFF

V gene: TRBV27
J gene: TRBJ2-1
CDR3 protein: CASSYGTSGSSYNEQFF

V gene: TRBV5-5
J gene: TRBJ2-5
CDR3 protein: CASSFIQNTQETQYF

V gene: TRBV10-3
J gene: TRBJ2-7
CDR3 protein: CAISAGTAFYEQYF

V gene: TRBV28
J gene: TRBJ2-3
CDR3 protein: CASSLWGWDTQYF

V gene: TRBV24-1
J gene: TRBJ1-1
CDR3 protein: CATSLGGTEAFF

V gene: TRBV2
J gene: TRBJ1-5
CDR3 protein: CACRVRDHSNQPQHF

V gene: TRBV5-1
J gene: TRBJ1-2
CDR3 protein: CASSPSGTGASNYGYTF

V gene: TRBV7-2
J gene: TRBJ1-3
CDR3 protein: CASSLDGTGNTIYF

V gene: TRBV18
J gene: TRBJ2-1
CDR3 protein: CASSSGLAGAGEQFF

V gene: TRBV6-5
J gene: TRBJ2-3
CDR3 protein: CASSYPPADTQYF

V gene: TRBV4-3
J gene: TRBJ2-1
CDR3 protein: CASSQDPLPLAGGLTNEQFF

V gene: TRBV6-2/TRBV6-3
J gene: TRBJ2-2
CDR3 protein: CASTKSGTSNTGELFF